The rows below give T cell receptor beta chains drawn from one sample of a study of cytomegalovirus exposure and HLA in healthy donors. Measured with immunoSEQ multiplex PCR; TCRdb has only the in-frame clones, and not every one. The data hold 350,000 or so clones, with roughly 89% observed a single time. Source material: PBMCs. The source of these receptors is a woman between 18 and 29 years old in good health and CMV-seronegative. Each CDR3 is given with its conserved first and last residue. The order of the fields is J gene, D gene, V gene, clone size, CDR3 protein, CDR3 DNA. D genes are given only for firm matches. Where a row states a size, it is once, few, many or the class of an expanded clone; other rows omit it.

>TRBJ2-7|NA|TRBV9|NA
CASSVDGASYEQYF
TGTGCCAGCAGCGTAGATGGGGCCTCCTACGAGCAGTACTTC
>TRBJ2-7|TRBD1|TRBV6-5|NA
CASSSAGTGAYEQYF
TGTGCCAGCAGTTCGGCCGGGACAGGGGCATACGAGCAGTACTTC
>TRBJ1-2|TRBD1|TRBV4-3|NA
CASSRGQGARYPDVANYGYTF
TGCGCCAGCAGCCGAGGACAGGGGGCGCGGTACCCCGATGTAGCTAACTATGGCTACACCTTC
>TRBJ1-5|TRBD1|TRBV19|NA
CASSSTGGGQPQHF
TGTGCCAGTAGTTCGACAGGGGGAGGTCAGCCCCAGCATTTT
>TRBJ1-4|TRBD1|TRBV2|NA
CASSEAGGSNEKLFF
TGTGCCAGCAGTGAAGCAGGGGGCAGTAATGAAAAACTGTTTTTT
>TRBJ2-5|NA|TRBV5-1|NA
CASRPDSAETQYF
TGCGCCAGCAGGCCAGACTCTGCCGAGACCCAGTACTTC
>TRBJ2-2|NA|TRBV7-2|NA
CASSLAGRGNTGELFF
TGTGCCAGCAGCTTAGCGGGCAGGGGTAACACCGGGGAGCTGTTTTTT
>TRBJ2-2|NA|TRBV19|NA
CASQEGAGGELFF
TGTGCCAGCCAGGAGGGGGCAGGCGGGGAGCTGTTTTTT
>TRBJ2-7|TRBD2|TRBV19|NA
CASATVPGLAGESYEQYF
TGTGCCAGTGCAACTGTTCCGGGACTAGCGGGAGAGTCCTACGAGCAGTACTTC
>TRBJ2-7|NA|TRBV25-1|NA
CASSERAGEQYF
TGTGCCAGCAGTGAACGGGCGGGCGAGCAGTACTTC
>TRBJ2-7|TRBD2|TRBV29-1|once
CSVEGGSGRASYEQYF
TGCAGCGTTGAAGGTGGAAGCGGGAGGGCCTCCTACGAGCAGTACTTC
>TRBJ1-5|NA|TRBV10-3|NA
CAIRWGQNQPQHF
TGTGCCATCAGGTGGGGCCAAAATCAGCCCCAGCATTTT
>TRBJ2-1|TRBD2|TRBV5-6|NA
CASSLGLAGDQVF
TGTGCCAGCAGCTTGGGGCTAGCGGGGGACCAGGTCTTC
>TRBJ1-1|TRBD1|TRBV5-1|few
CASSLGDRGTEAFF
TGCGCCAGCAGCTTGGGGGACAGGGGGACTGAAGCTTTCTTT
>TRBJ2-1|NA|TRBV7-2|NA
CASSSTWRGTYNEQFF
TGTGCCAGCAGCTCCACATGGAGGGGAACCTACAATGAGCAGTTCTTC
>TRBJ2-7|NA|TRBV6-6|NA
CASSYYLAGYYEQYF
TGTGCCAGCAGTTACTATTTGGCGGGGTACTACGAGCAGTACTTC
>TRBJ2-7|TRBD1|TRBV5-1|NA
CASSLLQGTAYEQYF
TGCGCCAGCAGCTTGTTACAGGGGACCGCCTACGAGCAGTACTTC
>TRBJ1-1|TRBD1|TRBV10-3|once
CAISDVRGPRNTEAFF
TGTGCCATCAGTGATGTCAGGGGGCCTCGGAACACTGAAGCTTTCTTT
>TRBJ2-7|TRBD1|TRBV4-1|NA
CASSQPDRSYEQYF
TGCGCCAGCAGCCAACCGGACAGGTCCTACGAGCAGTACTTC
>TRBJ1-1|NA|TRBV9|NA
CASSVARQGEAFF
TGTGCCAGCAGCGTAGCAAGGCAGGGTGAAGCTTTCTTT
>TRBJ2-2|TRBD2|TRBV6-1|NA
CASTLAGGQTGELFF
TGTGCCAGCACCTTAGCGGGAGGTCAAACCGGGGAGCTGTTTTTT
>TRBJ1-3|NA|TRBV5-6|once
CASSLGPGVMGTIYF
TGTGCCAGCAGCTTGGGCCCGGGTGTGATGGGCACCATATATTTT
>TRBJ2-1|NA|TRBV27|few
CASSREPYNEQFF
TGTGCCAGCAGCCGGGAGCCCTACAATGAGCAGTTCTTC
>TRBJ2-7|TRBD1|TRBV4-3|NA
CASSQDRTGRLGDEQYF
TGCGCCAGCAGCCAAGATCGGACAGGGAGATTGGGAGACGAGCAGTACTTC
>TRBJ2-1|TRBD2|TRBV4-3|NA
CASSQEATSGRDEQFF
TGCGCCAGCAGCCAAGAAGCGACTAGCGGGAGAGATGAGCAGTTCTTC
>TRBJ2-3|TRBD1|TRBV2|NA
CASSEARQGARDTQYF
TGTGCCAGCAGTGAAGCAAGGCAGGGGGCAAGAGATACGCAGTATTTT
>TRBJ2-3|NA|TRBV2|NA
CASSEWRNTDTQYF
TGTGCCAGCAGTGAATGGAGGAACACAGATACGCAGTATTTT
>TRBJ2-1|TRBD1|TRBV7-9|NA
CASSSSGTAYNEQFF
TGTGCCAGCAGCTCAAGTGGGACAGCTTACAATGAGCAGTTCTTC
>TRBJ2-5|NA|TRBV7-2|NA
CASSGSRAETQYF
TGTGCCAGCAGCGGGAGTCGCGCAGAGACCCAGTACTTC
>TRBJ2-1|TRBD2|TRBV4-3|NA
CASSQLAGAYNEQFF
TGCGCCAGCAGCCAACTAGCGGGAGCCTACAATGAGCAGTTCTTC
>TRBJ1-2|NA|TRBV5-4|once
CASSSWDKPYGYTF
TGTGCCAGCAGCTCTTGGGACAAACCCTATGGCTACACCTTC
>TRBJ2-7|NA|TRBV27|NA
CASSLGITYEQYF
TGTGCCAGCAGTTTGGGCATAACCTACGAGCAGTACTTC
>TRBJ2-3|TRBD2|TRBV5-6|NA
CASSPGLGKTDTQYF
TGTGCCAGCAGCCCGGGACTAGGAAAGACAGATACGCAGTATTTT
>TRBJ2-1|TRBD1|TRBV5-1|NA
CASSLEGQGDNEQFF
TGCGCCAGCAGCTTGGAGGGACAGGGGGACAATGAGCAGTTCTTC
>TRBJ2-5|TRBD2|TRBV9|NA
CASSVAPSGAKETQYF
TGTGCCAGCAGCGTAGCTCCTAGCGGGGCTAAAGAGACCCAGTACTTC
>TRBJ2-7|NA|TRBV11-3|NA
CASSLGSGEQYF
TGTGCCAGCAGCTTAGGGTCCGGCGAGCAGTACTTC
>TRBJ2-2|NA|TRBV19|NA
CASSSGLPPGELFF
TGTGCCAGTAGTTCGGGTCTCCCCCCCGGGGAGCTGTTTTTT
>TRBJ2-7|NA|TRBV11-2|NA
CASSFTQGSSYEQYF
TGTGCCAGCAGCTTTACGCAGGGGAGCTCCTACGAGCAGTACTTC
>TRBJ2-7|NA|TRBV6-6|NA
CASGERPEQYF
TGTGCCAGCGGTGAGCGTCCCGAGCAGTACTTC
>TRBJ1-5|TRBD1|TRBV27|NA
CASGPGQHYSNQPQHF
TGTGCCAGCGGCCCGGGACAGCATTATAGCAATCAGCCCCAGCATTTT
>TRBJ2-5|TRBD1|TRBV5-1|few
CATTYGTGGGETQYF
TGCGCCACTACCTACGGGACAGGGGGCGGAGAGACCCAGTACTTC
>TRBJ1-2|TRBD1|TRBV7-2|NA
CASSRRQGLRGYTF
TGTGCCAGCAGCCGCAGACAGGGTCTAAGGGGCTACACCTTC
>TRBJ1-1|TRBD1|TRBV10-3|once
CAIRRTGSMNTEAFF
TGTGCCATCAGGAGGACAGGGTCCATGAACACTGAAGCTTTCTTT
>TRBJ2-3|NA|TRBV5-1|once
CASSPVASLGTDTQYF
TGCGCCAGCAGCCCCGTGGCGAGCCTAGGCACAGATACGCAGTATTTT